The following is a T cell receptor (beta chain) sequence with its context. J gave up 0 bases and V 5 bases, and 6 bases lay outside the gene matches. This CDR3 comprises 16 residues. Germline values: CDR1 MNHEY, CDR2 SMNVEV (reference sequence). Clones were read by immunoSEQ multiplex PCR, and TCRdb kept only the in-frame ones, dropping some. Of about 110,000 clones listed, about 90% are singletons. These data are taken from a study of T cell changes during pregnancy in multiple sclerosis. The TCR originated in a female donor with multiple sclerosis, enrolled in a pregnancy study. The source was peripheral blood, collected before pregnancy. This chain joins TRBV27 and TRBJ2-2; 7 nucleotides match TRBD1. CDR3 amino acids: CASSLTGTANTGELFF. The CDR3 region has the DNA TGTGCCAGCAGTCTTACCGGGACAGCGAACACCGGGGAGCTGTTTTTT.